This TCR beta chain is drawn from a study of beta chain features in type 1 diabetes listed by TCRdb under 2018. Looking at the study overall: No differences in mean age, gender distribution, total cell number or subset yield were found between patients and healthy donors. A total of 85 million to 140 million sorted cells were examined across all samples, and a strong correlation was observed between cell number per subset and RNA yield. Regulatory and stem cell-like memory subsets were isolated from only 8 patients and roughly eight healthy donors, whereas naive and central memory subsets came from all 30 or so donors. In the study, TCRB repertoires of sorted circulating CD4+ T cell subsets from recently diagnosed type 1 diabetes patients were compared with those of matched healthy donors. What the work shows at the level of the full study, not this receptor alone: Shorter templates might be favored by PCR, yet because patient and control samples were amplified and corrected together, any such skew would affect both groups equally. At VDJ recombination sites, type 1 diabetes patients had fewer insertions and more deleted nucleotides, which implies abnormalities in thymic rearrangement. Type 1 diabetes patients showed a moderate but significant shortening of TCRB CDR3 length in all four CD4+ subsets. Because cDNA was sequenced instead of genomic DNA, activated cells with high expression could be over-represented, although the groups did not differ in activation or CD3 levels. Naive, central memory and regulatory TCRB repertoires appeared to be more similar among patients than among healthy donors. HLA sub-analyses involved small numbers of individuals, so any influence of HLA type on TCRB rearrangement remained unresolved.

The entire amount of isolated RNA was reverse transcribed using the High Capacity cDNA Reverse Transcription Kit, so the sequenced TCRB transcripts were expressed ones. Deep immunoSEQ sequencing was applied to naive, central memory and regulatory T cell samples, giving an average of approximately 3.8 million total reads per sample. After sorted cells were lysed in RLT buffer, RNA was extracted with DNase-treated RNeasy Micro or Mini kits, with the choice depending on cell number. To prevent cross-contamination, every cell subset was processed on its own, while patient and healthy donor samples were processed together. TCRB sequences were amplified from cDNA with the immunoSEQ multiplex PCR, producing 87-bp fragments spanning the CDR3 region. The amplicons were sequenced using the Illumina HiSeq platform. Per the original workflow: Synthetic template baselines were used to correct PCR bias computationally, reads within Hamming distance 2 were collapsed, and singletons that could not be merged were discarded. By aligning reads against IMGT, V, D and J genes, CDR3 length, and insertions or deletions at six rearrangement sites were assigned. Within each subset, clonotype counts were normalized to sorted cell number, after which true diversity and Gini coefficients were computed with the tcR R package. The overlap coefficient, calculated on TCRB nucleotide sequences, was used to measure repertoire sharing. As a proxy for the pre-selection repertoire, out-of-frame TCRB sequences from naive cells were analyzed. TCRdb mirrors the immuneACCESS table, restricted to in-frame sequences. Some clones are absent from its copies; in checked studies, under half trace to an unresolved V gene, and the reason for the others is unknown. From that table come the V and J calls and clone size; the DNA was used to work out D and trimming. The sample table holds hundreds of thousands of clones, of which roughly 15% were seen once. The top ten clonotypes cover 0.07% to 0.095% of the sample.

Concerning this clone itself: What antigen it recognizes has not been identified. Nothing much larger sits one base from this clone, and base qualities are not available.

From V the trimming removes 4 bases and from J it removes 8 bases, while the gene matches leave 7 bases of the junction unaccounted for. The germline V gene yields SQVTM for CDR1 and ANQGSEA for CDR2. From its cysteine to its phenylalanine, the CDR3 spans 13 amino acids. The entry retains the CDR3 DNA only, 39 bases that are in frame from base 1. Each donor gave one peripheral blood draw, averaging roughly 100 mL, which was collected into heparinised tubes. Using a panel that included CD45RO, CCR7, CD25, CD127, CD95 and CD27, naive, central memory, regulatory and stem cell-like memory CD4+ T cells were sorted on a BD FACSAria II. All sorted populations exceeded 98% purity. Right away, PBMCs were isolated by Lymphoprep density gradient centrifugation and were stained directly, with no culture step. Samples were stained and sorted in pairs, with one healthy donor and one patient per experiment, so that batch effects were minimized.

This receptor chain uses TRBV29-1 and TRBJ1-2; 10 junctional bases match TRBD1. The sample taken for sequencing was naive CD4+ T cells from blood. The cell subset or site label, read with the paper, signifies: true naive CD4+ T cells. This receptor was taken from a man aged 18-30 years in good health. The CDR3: CSVVKGTGEGYTF. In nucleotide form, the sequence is TGCAGCGTTGTCAAGGGGACAGGGGAAGGCTACACCTTC.